What follows describes a single T cell receptor beta chain. Antigen unknown. The germline CDR1 and CDR2 sequences are LNHDA and SQIVND (reference sequence). The CDR3 is 17 residues long. V lost 5 bases, J lost 3 bases, and 12 bases stayed unmatched. This entry comes from a study of cytomegalovirus exposure and HLA in healthy donors. Study-wide points: Per a prior analysis, the majority of TCR beta V segments were productive roughly 87% or roughly 30% of the time. In a later analysis, specific HLA alleles were associated with 15,000 to 20,000 TCR beta sequences at a 0.05 false discovery rate.

Primers for the PCR totalled 60 Vbeta and 13 Jbeta. The method was immunoSEQ multiplex PCR; TCRdb's version includes in-frame clones alone and lacks a portion of them. The sample comprises about 160,000 clones, over 75% of which are singletons, and about 4.4% rests with the top ten. The chain recombines TRBV19 with TRBJ1-5, with 8 bases aligning to TRBD1. Sequencing was performed on PBMCs. The clonotype originates from a man in his forties in good health and CMV-seronegative. For the CDR3, the DNA is TGTGCCAGTAGTGTGATGACAGGGGAAAAATACAATCAGCCCCAGCATTTT. This gives the protein CASSVMTGEKYNQPQHF. Filled out from reference TRBV19 and TRBJ1-5, the complete variable domain reads DGGITQSPKYLFRKEGQNVTLSCEQNLNHDAMYWYRQDPGQGLRLIYYSQIVNDFQKGDIAEGYSVSREKKESFPLTVTSAQKNPTAFYLCASSVMTGEKYNQPQHFGDGTRLSIL.